This entry lists 13 T cell receptor beta chains sequenced from one sample in a study of identical twins. One entry per CDR3 protein results from TCRdb running MiXCR on the 5' RACE reads. This repertoire shows under 900,000 distinct CDR3 sequences, 15% to 20% found once; its top ten account for roughly 13%. In addition, the sample was reused for a study of T cells expressing NK-cell markers.

Specimen: PBMCs. The receptors come from a woman aged 18 to 35 in good health.

The chain couples TRBV9 to TRBJ1-4; D remains unclear. Per germline, CDR1 SGDLS and CDR2 YYNGEE. The V gene lost 4 bases and the J gene lost 2 bases, with 15 bases spanning the gap. This CDR3 has 16 amino acids. CDR3 amino acids: CASSPNIRATNEKLFF. The CDR3 nucleotides are TGTGCCAGCAGCCCTAACATAAGGGCTACTAATGAAAAACTGTTTTTT.

The rearrangement joins TRBV20-1 to TRBJ2-5, with 8 bases identical to TRBD2. The CDR3 has 14 residues. Germline assignment: CDR1 DFQATT and CDR2 SNEGSKA (reference sequence). With V trimmed by 3 bases and J by 6 bases, 9 bases remained unmatched. The DNA of the CDR3 is TGCAGTGCTAGTCGGATAGCGGGGCAAAAGACCCAGTACTTC. Translating it yields CSASRIAGQKTQYF.

The gene calls are TRBV12-3 or TRBV12-4 and TRBJ1-2, with D unclear. With 3 bases removed from V and 7 bases from J, the gap between germline ends came to 12 bases. This CDR3 region has 13 residues. The CDR3 DNA is TGTGCCAGCAGTTTTGCCAGGCTCGGTGGCTACACCTTC. As protein: CASSFARLGGYTF.

This rearrangement joins TRBV10-3 to TRBJ2-7; TRBD1 is a possible D gene (5 bases). The germline V gene has CDR1 ENHRY and CDR2 SYGVKD. Trimming removed 6 bases from V and 3 bases from J, with 12 bases in between. This CDR3 is 13 amino acids long. CDR3 coding DNA: TGTGCCATCAGCCAGGACACCTACTACGAGCAGTACTTC. It translates to CAISQDTYYEQYF.

This rearrangement joins TRBV6-2 or TRBV6-3 to TRBJ2-2, with D possibly being TRBD1 or TRBD2 (6 bases each). Trimming took 0 bases from V and 6 from J, leaving 11 bases between them. Per germline, CDR1 MNHEY and CDR2 SVGEGT. The CDR3 totals 15 residues. CDR3 nucleotide sequence: TGTGCCAGCAGTTACTCCGGGGGCGACGCCGGGGAGCTGTTTTTT. Amino acid sequence: CASSYSGGDAGELFF.

This clonotype was counted ten times or more. This chain uses TRBV12-3 or TRBV12-4 with TRBJ2-5, with D uncertain. V was shortened by 8 bases and J by 7 bases, with 11 bases between the two germline ends. This CDR3 contains 11 residues. The CDR3 DNA sequence: TGTGCCAGCTCGCCCGGTGGGACCCAGTACTTC. Residues: CASSPGGTQYF.

The chain employs TRBV10-3 and TRBJ2-5; no clear D gene. The CDR3 is 13 amino acids. The germline V and J ends were trimmed by 8 bases and 5 bases, with 15 bases remaining between them. CDR1 and CDR2 from the germline V gene are ENHRY and SYGVKD. The CDR3 DNA sequence: TGTGCCATCCAGACACCCCCTCTGGAGACCCAGTACTTC. It codes for CAIQTPPLETQYF.

The sample holds a few counts of this clonotype. The gene calls are TRBV12-3 or TRBV12-4 and TRBJ1-3; unclear D gene. V lost 5 bases and J 0 bases, leaving 11 bases between the germline ends. The CDR3 covers 15 residues. The CDR3 nucleotides read TGTGCCAGCAGTCGCTTGACAACCTCTGGAAACACCATATATTTT. Amino acids: CASSRLTTSGNTIYF.

V is TRBV20-1 and J is TRBJ2-1, with D possibly being TRBD1 or TRBD2 (5 bases each). Germline loops: CDR1 DFQATT, CDR2 SNEGSKA (reference sequence). V shed 6 bases and J shed 8 bases, with 14 bases lying between them. CDR3 length: 12 residues. The CDR3 nucleotides are TGCAGTGCCCGAGTGCTGGGGGATGAGCAGTTCTTC. Translation: CSARVLGDEQFF.

The table lists this clonotype with many counts. J is TRBJ1-3 and V is TRBV20-1; no definite D call. CDR3 length equals 15 residues. Trimming cost V 6 bases and J 0 bases, with 15 bases left between them. Germline values: CDR1 DFQATT, CDR2 SNEGSKA (reference sequence). In nucleotides, the CDR3 is TGCAGTGCCAACGCTGACCCAGTCTCTGGAAACACCATATATTTT. This translates into CSANADPVSGNTIYF.

This clonotype was seen only a few times. J is TRBJ2-1 and V is TRBV5-1; tentatively, D is TRBD1 or TRBD2 (5 bases each). This CDR3 is 16 amino acids long. Germline V gene data show CDR1 as SGHRS and CDR2 as YFSETQ. The ends were cut back, 4 bases at V and 6 bases at J, with 20 bases in the middle. In nucleotides, the CDR3 is TGCGCCAGCAGCGCAACCCGGGACGCGGCTGGCAATGAGCAGTTCTTC. This gives the protein CASSATRDAAGNEQFF.

The chain links TRBV6-1 to TRBJ2-5; 11 bases fit TRBD2. Trimming removed 6 bases from V and 6 bases from J; junction bases left unmatched: 6. Germline-derived CDR1 and CDR2 are MNHNS and SASEGT. This CDR3 has 14 amino acids. The CDR3, as DNA: TGTGCCAGCAGCCCGGCTAGCGGGAGGCAGACCCAGTACTTC. Its protein product is CASSPASGRQTQYF.

V usage is TRBV9 and J usage is TRBJ2-2; TRBD2 agrees at 7 bases. Germline values: CDR1 SGDLS, CDR2 YYNGEE. Trimming cost V 4 bases and J 4 bases; bases outside gene matches: 7. The CDR3 has 15 amino acids. The DNA for the CDR3 is TGTGCCAGCAGCCCCCGAAGCGGGATCACCGGGGAGCTGTTTTTT. It specifies CASSPRSGITGELFF.